The 18 T cell receptor beta chains in this list originate from one sample, sequenced in a study of T cell repertoires in cytomegalovirus infection. Their recognized antigens are unknown. TCRdb itself ran the reads through MiXCR, one entry per CDR3 protein. This sample yields approximately 89,000 distinct CDR3 sequences, of which roughly a quarter are seen a single time; roughly 50% belongs to the top ten. The material was CD8+ T cells from cultured PBMCs, obtained from culture after CMV antigen stimulation. The source is a human donor in good health (CMV status not recorded). Some clones in this sample may be carry-over from other donors' samples.

There are many counts of this clonotype. The chain uses TRBV7-6 and TRBJ2-7; possibly TRBD1 or TRBD2 for D (5 bases each). The V gene lost 3 bases and the J gene lost 5 bases, with 11 bases spanning the gap. There are 13 residues in the CDR3. Germline lookup yields CDR1 SGHVS and CDR2 FNYEAQ. The CDR3 DNA reads as TGTGCCAGCAGCTTCGGGGCGGACAACGAGCAGTACTTC. It specifies CASSFGADNEQYF.

This clonotype showed up many times. V usage is TRBV6-1 and J usage is TRBJ2-2; TRBD2 matches 8 bases. V was pared by 6 bases and J by 6 bases, with 12 bases of the junction left unmatched. Germline CDR1 reads MNHNS; CDR2 reads SASEGT. The CDR3 spans 16 residues. As DNA, the CDR3 is TGTGCCAGCAGCACAGCGGGAAGCGGGAGTCCCGGGGAGCTGTTTTTT. This codes for CASSTAGSGSPGELFF.

The rearrangement joins TRBV18 to TRBJ1-5; D is undetermined. The CDR3 has 13 amino acids. Germline loops: CDR1 KGHSH, CDR2 LQKENI. Trimming took 3 bases from V and 2 from J, leaving 5 bases between them. Written as DNA, the CDR3 is TGTGCCAGCTCACCGGAGGGCAATCAGCCCCAGCATTTT. Amino acids: CASSPEGNQPQHF.

CDR3 DNA sequence: TGTGCCAGCAGTTTCGGGACAGGGGATTCCGAGCAGTACTTC. Encoded protein: CASSFGTGDSEQYF. The V call is TRBV28, the J call TRBJ2-7, with TRBD1 matching 10 bases. The V and J ends lost 3 bases and 6 bases, in that order; junction bases with no gene match: 5. Germline V lookup: CDR1 MDHEN, CDR2 SYDVKM. The CDR3 spans 14 residues.

This clonotype was detected ten times or more. Here the CDR3 DNA reads TGTGCCAGCAGCGTAGGGACCCTTAGCCTTACGGGGGCAAGCAATCAGCCCCAGCATTTT. Its translation is CASSVGTLSLTGASNQPQHF. The chain has TRBV7-2 and TRBJ1-5, with D tentatively TRBD1 (6 bases). The CDR3 totals 20 residues. Germline loops: CDR1 SGHTA, CDR2 FQGNSA. V dropped 5 bases and J dropped 1 base, with 27 bases sitting between them.

This clonotype came up many times. V usage is TRBV7-9 and J usage is TRBJ2-1; TRBD2 matches at 9 bases. V shed 4 bases and J 8 bases; nucleotides not matched to a gene: 9. Germline CDR1 is SEHNR and CDR2 is FQNEAQ (reference sequence). The CDR3 runs to 15 residues. CDR3 amino acids: CASSSAGGPVDEQFF. CDR3 in DNA: TGTGCCAGCAGCTCGGCGGGAGGGCCTGTGGATGAGCAGTTCTTC. Combining the CDR3 with reference TRBV7-9 and TRBJ2-1 gives the whole variable domain DTGVSQNPRHKITKRGQNVTFRCDPISEHNRLYWYRQTLGQGPEFLTYFQNEAQLEKSRLLSDRFSAERPKGSFSTLEIQRTEQGDSAMYLCASSSAGGPVDEQFFGPGTRLTVL.

This clonotype came up a few times. V usage is TRBV9 and J usage is TRBJ1-4; D gene ambiguous. The germline V gene has CDR1 SGDLS and CDR2 YYNGEE. The CDR3 length is 15 residues. V gave up 3 bases and J gave up 3 bases, with 12 bases separating them. CDR3 residues: CASSASAAPNEKLFF. CDR3 sequence (DNA): TGTGCCAGCAGCGCCTCAGCCGCCCCTAATGAAAAACTGTTTTTT.

This clonotype was observed a handful of times. The chain employs TRBV11-2 and TRBJ2-3, with 9 positions matching TRBD2. Germline V gene sequence: CDR1 SGHAT, CDR2 FQNNGV. Unmatched junction bases numbered 16, after V lost 4 bases and J lost 5 bases. The CDR3 is 18 residues long. CDR3 coding DNA: TGTGCCAGCAGCTGGCGTCCGACTAGCGGAGAGGGAATAGATACGCAGTATTTT. It codes for CASSWRPTSGEGIDTQYF.

The chain uses TRBV25-1 and TRBJ1-1; 7 bases are shared with TRBD1. CDR1 is MGHDK, CDR2 SYGVNS, per germline. The CDR3 is 15 amino acids. Trimming at V came to 3 bases and at J to 0 bases, leaving 4 bases not matched to a gene. The CDR3 reads CASSDFRGLNTEAFF. CDR3 DNA: TGTGCCAGCAGTGACTTCAGGGGGTTGAACACTGAAGCTTTCTTT.

Concerning this clonotype itself: Just one base apart from a much larger clone, this may be a read error. The rearrangement uses TRBV7-2 and TRBJ1-4; D remains unclear. In germline, CDR1 is SGHTA, CDR2 FQGNSA. The CDR3 consists of 12 residues. CDR3 DNA: TGTGCCAGCAGCTTAGGGGCGGGGAAACTGATTTTT. Translation: CASSLGAGKLIF.

The chain is built from TRBV20-1 and TRBJ1-5, with D maybe TRBD1 (5 bases). The CDR3 is 13 amino acids. V lost 6 bases to trimming and J lost 2 bases, with 11 bases between them. The germline gives CDR1 DFQATT, CDR2 SNEGSKA (reference sequence). CDR3 nucleotides: TGCAGTGCCAGGGACCCGGGCAATCAGCCCCAGCATTTT. This encodes CSARDPGNQPQHF.

This clonotype was counted only a few times. This rearrangement joins TRBV27 to TRBJ1-1, with TRBD1 as a possible D gene (5 bases). The CDR3 is 15 amino acids. Germline V gives CDR1 MNHEY, CDR2 SMNVEV (reference sequence). V lost 5 bases and J 4 bases, leaving 17 bases between the germline ends. As DNA, the CDR3 is TGTGCCAGCAGTCCCCGGGGGGGAGAGGCCACTGAAGCTTTCTTT. Amino acids: CASSPRGGEATEAFF.

This clonotype came up a few times. This chain's CDR3 is CAWSVLVSVQGKEKLFF. The CDR3 nucleotides read TGTGCCTGGAGTGTACTGGTCAGTGTGCAGGGGAAAGAAAAACTGTTTTTT. The chain combines TRBV30 with TRBJ1-4; TRBD1 is a possible D gene (6 bases). The CDR3 covers 17 residues. Per germline, CDR1 GTSNPN and CDR2 SVGIG (reference sequence). V lost 0 bases and J 8 bases, leaving 22 bases between the germline ends.

The J gene is TRBJ2-1, the V gene TRBV30, with 8 nucleotides matching TRBD2. V lost 4 bases to trimming and J lost 7 bases; unmatched junction nucleotides: 12. This CDR3 has 15 residues. From germline, CDR1 is GTSNPN and CDR2 SVGIG (reference sequence). CDR3 DNA: TGTGCCTGGACTCGGACTTCGGGGGGGAGTAATGAGCAGTTCTTC. This encodes CAWTRTSGGSNEQFF.

This rearrangement joins TRBV28 to TRBJ2-7; tentatively, D is TRBD2 (6 bases). The V end was cut by 6 bases, the J end by 0 bases, with 15 bases between. CDR1 and CDR2 from the germline V gene are MDHEN and SYDVKM. CDR3 length equals 15 residues. The CDR3 DNA sequence: TGTGCCAGCAGCCCCCTTATGGGGGGCTCCTACGAGCAGTACTTC. This sequence encodes CASSPLMGGSYEQYF.

V and J are TRBV11-2 and TRBJ2-1, with D unclear. Germline V gene lookup returns CDR1 SGHAT and CDR2 FQNNGV. The length of the CDR3 is 13 residues. Trimming removed 7 bases from V and 0 bases from J, with 7 bases in between. The CDR3 nucleotides are TGTGCCAGCAACGGATACTCCTACAATGAGCAGTTCTTC. Its protein product is CASNGYSYNEQFF.

This clonotype was observed at least ten times. The gene calls are TRBV6-5 and TRBJ2-2, with 8 bases lining up with TRBD2. The CDR3 is 17 amino acids. Looked up from germline, CDR1 is MNHEY and CDR2 is SVGAGI. Unmatched junction bases numbered 8, after V lost 3 bases and J lost 2 bases. In DNA, the CDR3 is TGTGCCAGCAGTTATCCCAGCGGGAGATCAAACACCGGGGAGCTGTTTTTT. Translated: CASSYPSGRSNTGELFF.

The V call is TRBV7-9, the J call TRBJ2-7; TRBD2 agrees at 7 bases. From germline, CDR1 is SEHNR and CDR2 FQNEAQ (reference sequence). The V gene end was trimmed by 6 bases and the J gene end by 4 bases; junction bases not matched to a gene: 15. The CDR3 runs to 16 residues. This CDR3 reads CASSTELASQLYEQYF. The CDR3 DNA follows: TGTGCCAGCAGTACCGAACTAGCGTCGCAGTTGTACGAGCAGTACTTC.